Below are 8 T cell receptor beta chains sequenced from a single sample in a study of cytomegalovirus exposure and HLA in healthy donors (dated by TCRdb to 2016 to 2017). Preparation of the library involved the immunoSEQ multiplex PCR assay. A mixture of 60 forward primers for TCR Vbeta segments and 13 reverse primers for TCR Jbeta segments was used in the multiplex PCR. In TCRdb, the immuneACCESS table is reduced to in-frame sequences with V and J assigned. These tables do not hold every clone; where another copy was compared, an unresolved V gene accounts for under half, and the others remain unexplained. The sample table contains around 70,000 clones; only one count was recorded for about 75% of them. The biggest ten clones account for around 12% of the sample. Sequencing was done on a sample of PBMCs. The receptors originated from a man in his sixties or seventies in good health and CMV-seronegative.

The chain has TRBV7-2 and TRBJ2-3, with D hard to call. This CDR3 is 12 amino acids long. V was trimmed by 5 bases and J by 2 bases, leaving 5 bases between them. CDR1 SGHTA and CDR2 FQGNSA come from the germline V gene. CDR3 bases: TGTGCCAGCAGCGCCTACACAGATACGCAGTATTTT. It codes for CASSAYTDTQYF.

The chain has TRBV7-8 and TRBJ1-5, with 8 bases matching TRBD1. With V trimmed by 2 bases and J by 6 bases, 9 bases remained unmatched. The CDR3 runs to 16 residues. Germline CDR1 reads SGHVS; CDR2 reads FQNEAQ. CDR3 nucleotide sequence: TGTGCCAGCAGCTTATACGGACAGGGAGGGAGTCAGCCCCAGCATTTT. This encodes CASSLYGQGGSQPQHF.

CDR3 sequence reads: CASSLSGQGEETQYF. CDR3 DNA: TGTGCCAGCAGTTTATCCGGACAGGGCGAAGAGACCCAGTACTTC. This chain links TRBV27 with TRBJ2-5; 8 positions agree with TRBD1. V was pared by 0 bases and J by 3 bases, with 3 bases of the junction left unmatched. CDR1 MNHEY and CDR2 SMNVEV come from the germline V gene (reference sequence). The CDR3 is 15 residues long.

The chain uses TRBV19 and TRBJ1-1; D is uncertain. CDR1 and CDR2 from the germline V gene are LNHDA and SQIVND (reference sequence). The length of the CDR3 is 14 residues. Trimming cost V 5 bases and J 4 bases, with 14 bases left between them. CDR3 DNA: TGTGCCAGTAGTTCCCTTACCCCGGGCACTGAAGCTTTCTTT. Translation: CASSSLTPGTEAFF.

This clone was counted only a few times. This chain connects TRBV10-1 to TRBJ2-3; 9 nucleotides line up with TRBD2. The CDR3 extends over 15 amino acids. Germline loops: CDR1 WNHNN, CDR2 SYGVQD (reference sequence). The ends lost 1 base at V and 5 bases at J; junction bases unmatched: 4. This chain's CDR3 is CASSELAGGLDTQYF. The CDR3 DNA reads as TGCGCCAGCAGTGAGTTGGCGGGGGGGCTAGATACGCAGTATTTT.

This chain connects TRBV9 to TRBJ2-3; 7 positions match TRBD1. Looked up from germline, CDR1 is SGDLS and CDR2 is YYNGEE. CDR3 length: 14 residues. V dropped 4 bases and J dropped 4; count of bases not matched to a gene: 6. The chain's CDR3 is CASSLEDRSDTQYF. CDR3 nucleotides: TGTGCCAGCAGCCTTGAGGACAGGTCAGATACGCAGTATTTT.

The V gene is TRBV19, the J gene TRBJ2-7, with TRBD2 identical over 12 bases. V was clipped by 6 bases and J by 4 bases; unmatched bases: 7. Germline V CDR1 and CDR2: LNHDA, SQIVND (reference sequence). The CDR3 totals 15 residues. CDR3 region: CASSLTSGRTYEQYF. CDR3 sequence (DNA): TGTGCCAGTAGCCTGACTAGCGGGAGAACGTACGAGCAGTACTTC. Full variable domain (outside the CDR3, taken from reference TRBV19 and TRBJ2-7): DGGITQSPKYLFRKEGQNVTLSCEQNLNHDAMYWYRQDPGQGLRLIYYSQIVNDFQKGDIAEGYSVSREKKESFPLTVTSAQKNPTAFYLCASSLTSGRTYEQYFGPGTRLTVT.

The V gene is TRBV4-2, the J gene TRBJ1-2; perhaps TRBD1 as D (6 bases). This CDR3 region has 16 residues. The V gene lost 0 bases and the J gene lost 1 base, with 12 bases spanning the gap. Germline V gene sequence: CDR1 LGHNA, CDR2 YNFKEQ. In DNA form, the CDR3 reads TGTGCCAGCAGCCAAGATAACCAGGGGTTTAACTATGGCTACACCTTC. Amino acid sequence: CASSQDNQGFNYGYTF.